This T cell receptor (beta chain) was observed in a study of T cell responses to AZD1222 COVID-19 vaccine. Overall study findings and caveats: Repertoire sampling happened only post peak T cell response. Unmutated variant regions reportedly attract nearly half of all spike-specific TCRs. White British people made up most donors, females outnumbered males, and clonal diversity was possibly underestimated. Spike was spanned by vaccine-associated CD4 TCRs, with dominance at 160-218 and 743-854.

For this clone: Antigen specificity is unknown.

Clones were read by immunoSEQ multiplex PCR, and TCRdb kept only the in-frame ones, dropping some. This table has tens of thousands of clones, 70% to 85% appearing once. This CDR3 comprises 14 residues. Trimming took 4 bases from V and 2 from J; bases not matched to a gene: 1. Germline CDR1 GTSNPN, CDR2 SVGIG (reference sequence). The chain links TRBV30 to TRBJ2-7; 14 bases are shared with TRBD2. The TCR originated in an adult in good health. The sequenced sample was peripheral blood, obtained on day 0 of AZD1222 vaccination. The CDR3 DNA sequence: TGTGCCTGGACGACTAGCGGGGGGGCCTACGAGCAGTACTTC. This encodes CAWTTSGGAYEQYF.